Below, 6 T cell receptor beta chains from the same sample are listed, as sequenced in a study of T cell responses to AZD1222 COVID-19 vaccine. The protocol was immunoSEQ multiplex PCR, while the TCRdb copy is restricted to in-frame clones and leaves out a portion. The sample holds about 160,000 clones, more than 85% seen once. The starting material was peripheral blood, obtained on day 0 of AZD1222 vaccination. All receptors derive from an adult in good health.

The rearrangement links TRBV19 to TRBJ1-2; 8 bases are a match to TRBD1. This CDR3 comprises 15 residues. CDR1 and CDR2 from the germline V gene are LNHDA and SQIVND (reference sequence). The junction had 7 bases not matched to a gene; V was cut back by 4 bases and J by 3 bases. The CDR3 nucleotides are TGTGCCAGTAGTACTTTGGACAGGGAAGACTATGGCTACACCTTC. The encoded protein is CASSTLDREDYGYTF.

The chain combines TRBV19 with TRBJ1-5; TRBD1 aligns across 7 bases. Germline V lookup: CDR1 LNHDA, CDR2 SQIVND (reference sequence). There are 13 residues in the CDR3. Unmatched junction bases numbered 5, after V lost 5 bases and J lost 7 bases. The CDR3 nucleotides are TGTGCCAGTAGTCCACAGGGGCGGCAGCCCCAGCATTTT. This encodes CASSPQGRQPQHF.

The chain combines TRBV5-1 with TRBJ2-1; 8 positions agree with TRBD2. The CDR3 is 14 residues long. The V segment lost 0 bases and the J segment 9 bases; nucleotides outside the gene matches: 5. Germline-derived CDR1 and CDR2 are SGHRS and YFSETQ. CDR3 bases: TGCGCCAGCAGCTTGGTAGCGGGGAAATCTGAGCAGTTCTTC. Its protein is CASSLVAGKSEQFF.

The rearrangement joins TRBV5-1 to TRBJ1-1, with D hard to call. Looked up from germline, CDR1 is SGHRS and CDR2 is YFSETQ. CDR3 length: 12 residues. Between the trimmed V and J ends, which lost 5 bases and 1 base, there was a span of 6 bases. Written as DNA, the CDR3 is TGCGCCAGCAGGTCGGGGAACACTGAAGCTTTCTTT. Protein sequence: CASRSGNTEAFF.

This clone was observed a single time. As DNA, the CDR3 is TGTGCCAGCAGCCTCGGACAGGGAGTGGGTAGTTCACCCCTCCACTTT. Its translation is CASSLGQGVGSSPLHF. The chain couples TRBV7-9 to TRBJ1-6; 8 positions agree with TRBD1. The ends lost 5 bases at V and 9 bases at J; junction bases unmatched: 12. Germline values: CDR1 SEHNR, CDR2 FQNEAQ (reference sequence). This CDR3 contains 16 residues.

CDR3 DNA sequence: TGTGCCAGCAGCTTAGGTCAGAACACAGATACGCAGTATTTT. Protein product: CASSLGQNTDTQYF. This chain joins TRBV7-3 and TRBJ2-3, with D unresolved. Germline V gene lookup returns CDR1 SGHTA and CDR2 FQGTGA. The CDR3 has 14 amino acids. V gave up 2 bases and J gave up 2 bases, with 8 bases separating them.